This TCR beta chain was recorded in a study of cytomegalovirus exposure and HLA in healthy donors. V lost 3 bases and J 0 bases, leaving 9 bases between the germline ends. CDR1 and CDR2 (germline): GTSNPN, SVGIG (reference sequence). The CDR3 is 15 residues long. The study ran its PCR with 60 Vbeta and 13 Jbeta primers. Generated by immunoSEQ multiplex PCR, the TCRdb table keeps only in-frame clones and is missing some. The repertoire holds about 120,000 clones, about 70% seen once, with around 2% in the top ten. The receptor comes from a human donor in good health. V is TRBV30 and J is TRBJ1-6, with D unresolved. What was sequenced was PBMCs. The DNA of the CDR3 is TGTGCCTGGAGCCGGGAGAGCTCCTATAATTCACCCCTCCACTTT. Translating gives CAWSRESSYNSPLHF.